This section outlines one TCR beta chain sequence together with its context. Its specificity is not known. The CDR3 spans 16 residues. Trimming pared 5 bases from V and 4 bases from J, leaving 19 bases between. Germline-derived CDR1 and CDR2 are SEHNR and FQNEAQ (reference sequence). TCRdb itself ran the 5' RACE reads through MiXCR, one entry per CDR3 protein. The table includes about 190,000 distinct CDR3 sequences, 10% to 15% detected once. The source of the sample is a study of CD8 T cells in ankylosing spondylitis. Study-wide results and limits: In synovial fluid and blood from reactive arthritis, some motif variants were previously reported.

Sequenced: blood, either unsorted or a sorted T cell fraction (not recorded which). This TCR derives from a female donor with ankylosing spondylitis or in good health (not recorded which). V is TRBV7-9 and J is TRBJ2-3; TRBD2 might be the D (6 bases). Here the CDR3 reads CASSLRDSGPSDTQYF. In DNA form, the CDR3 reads TGTGCCAGCAGCCTCCGGGACTCTGGCCCCTCAGATACGCAGTATTTT.